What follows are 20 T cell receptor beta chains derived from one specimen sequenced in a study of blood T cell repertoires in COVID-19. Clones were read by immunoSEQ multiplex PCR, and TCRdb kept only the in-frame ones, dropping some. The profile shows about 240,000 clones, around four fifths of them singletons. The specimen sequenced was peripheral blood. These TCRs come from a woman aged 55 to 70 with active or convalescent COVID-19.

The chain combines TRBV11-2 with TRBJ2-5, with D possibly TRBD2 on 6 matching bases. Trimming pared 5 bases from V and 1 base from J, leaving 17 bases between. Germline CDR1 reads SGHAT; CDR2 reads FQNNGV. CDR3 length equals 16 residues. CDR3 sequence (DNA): TGTGCCAGCAGCCCCAGTGTAGGCGGGGTCCAAGAGACCCAGTACTTC. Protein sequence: CASSPSVGGVQETQYF.

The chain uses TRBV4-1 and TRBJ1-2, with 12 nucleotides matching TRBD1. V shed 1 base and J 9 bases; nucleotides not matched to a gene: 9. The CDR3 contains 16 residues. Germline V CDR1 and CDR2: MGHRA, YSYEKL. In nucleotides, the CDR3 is TGCGCCAGCAGCCAAGGTTGGGGACAGGGGGCTTTTAGCTACACCTTC. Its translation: CASSQGWGQGAFSYTF.

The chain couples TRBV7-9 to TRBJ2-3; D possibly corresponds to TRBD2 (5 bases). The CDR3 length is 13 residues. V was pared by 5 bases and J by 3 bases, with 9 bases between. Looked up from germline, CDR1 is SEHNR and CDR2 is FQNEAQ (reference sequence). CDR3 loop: CASSPGGTDTQYF. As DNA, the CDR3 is TGTGCCAGCAGCCCTGGCGGGACAGATACGCAGTATTTT.

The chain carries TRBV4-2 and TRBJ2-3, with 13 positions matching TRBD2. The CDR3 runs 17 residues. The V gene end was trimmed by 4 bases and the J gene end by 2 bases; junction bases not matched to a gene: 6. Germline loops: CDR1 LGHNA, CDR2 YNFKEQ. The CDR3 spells CASSLTTSGGPTDTQYF. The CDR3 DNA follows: TGTGCCAGCAGCCTCACGACTAGCGGGGGGCCCACAGATACGCAGTATTTT.

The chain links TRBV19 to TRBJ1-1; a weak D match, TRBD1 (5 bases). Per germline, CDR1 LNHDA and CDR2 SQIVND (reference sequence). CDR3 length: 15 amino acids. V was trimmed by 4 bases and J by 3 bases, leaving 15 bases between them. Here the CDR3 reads CASSNRAGSHTEAFF. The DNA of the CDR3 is TGTGCCAGTAGTAATCGGGCAGGGTCGCACACTGAAGCTTTCTTT.

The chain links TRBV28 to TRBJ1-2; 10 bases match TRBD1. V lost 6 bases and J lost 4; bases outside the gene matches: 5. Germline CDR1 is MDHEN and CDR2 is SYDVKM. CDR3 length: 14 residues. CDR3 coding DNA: TGTGCCAGCAGCTCGGGACAGGGGCCCTATGGCTACACCTTC. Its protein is CASSSGQGPYGYTF.

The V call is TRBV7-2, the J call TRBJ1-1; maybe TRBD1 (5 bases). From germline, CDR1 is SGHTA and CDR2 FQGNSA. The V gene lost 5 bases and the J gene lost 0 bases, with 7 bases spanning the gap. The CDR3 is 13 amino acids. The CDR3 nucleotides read TGTGCCAGCAGCCCACAGGTGAACACTGAAGCTTTCTTT. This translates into CASSPQVNTEAFF.

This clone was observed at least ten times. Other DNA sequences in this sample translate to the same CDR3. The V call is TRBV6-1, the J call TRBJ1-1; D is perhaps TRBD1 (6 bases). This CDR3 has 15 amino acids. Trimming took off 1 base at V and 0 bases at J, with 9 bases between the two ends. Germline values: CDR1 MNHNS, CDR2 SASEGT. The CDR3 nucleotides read TGTGCCAGCAGTGAAGGGGGACACTTGAACACTGAAGCTTTCTTT. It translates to CASSEGGHLNTEAFF.

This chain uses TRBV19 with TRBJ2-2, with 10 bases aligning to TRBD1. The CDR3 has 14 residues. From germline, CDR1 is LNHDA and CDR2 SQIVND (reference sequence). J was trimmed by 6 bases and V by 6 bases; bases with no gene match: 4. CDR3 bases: TGTGCCAGTAGGGGACAGGGGTCCGCCGGGGAGCTGTTTTTT. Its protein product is CASRGQGSAGELFF. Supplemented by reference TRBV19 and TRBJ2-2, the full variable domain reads DGGITQSPKYLFRKEGQNVTLSCEQNLNHDAMYWYRQDPGQGLRLIYYSQIVNDFQKGDIAEGYSVSREKKESFPLTVTSAQKNPTAFYLCASRGQGSAGELFFGEGSRLTVL.

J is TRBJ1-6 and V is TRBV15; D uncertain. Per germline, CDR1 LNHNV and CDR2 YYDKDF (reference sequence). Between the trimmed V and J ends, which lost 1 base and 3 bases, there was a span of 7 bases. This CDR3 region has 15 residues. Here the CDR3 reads CATSRVSSYNSPLHF. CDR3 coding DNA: TGTGCCACCAGCAGAGTTAGCAGCTATAATTCACCCCTCCACTTT.

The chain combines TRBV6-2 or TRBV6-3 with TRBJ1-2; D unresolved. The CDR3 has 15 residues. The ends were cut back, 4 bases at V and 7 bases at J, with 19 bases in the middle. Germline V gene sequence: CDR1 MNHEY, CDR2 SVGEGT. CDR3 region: CASSSLPGRGAGYTF. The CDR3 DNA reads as TGTGCCAGCAGTTCACTCCCTGGTCGTGGTGCTGGCTACACCTTC.

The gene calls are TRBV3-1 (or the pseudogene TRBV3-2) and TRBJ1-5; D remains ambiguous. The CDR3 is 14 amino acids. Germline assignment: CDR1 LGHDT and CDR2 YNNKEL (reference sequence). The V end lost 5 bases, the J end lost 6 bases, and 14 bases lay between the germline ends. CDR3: CASSYVGNGQPQHF. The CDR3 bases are TGTGCCAGCAGCTACGTCGGGAACGGTCAGCCCCAGCATTTT.

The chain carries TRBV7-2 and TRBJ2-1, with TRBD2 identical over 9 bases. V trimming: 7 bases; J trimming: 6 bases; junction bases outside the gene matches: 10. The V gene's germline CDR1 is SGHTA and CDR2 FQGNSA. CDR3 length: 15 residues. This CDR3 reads CASNQHQRGVNEQFF. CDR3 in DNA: TGTGCCAGCAACCAGCACCAGCGGGGGGTCAATGAGCAGTTCTTC.

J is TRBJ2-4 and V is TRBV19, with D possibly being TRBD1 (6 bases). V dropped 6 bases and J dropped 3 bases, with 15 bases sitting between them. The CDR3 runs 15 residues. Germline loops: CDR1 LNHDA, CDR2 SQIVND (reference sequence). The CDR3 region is CASSRQAAGKNIQYF. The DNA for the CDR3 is TGTGCCAGTAGCAGACAGGCTGCGGGCAAAAACATTCAGTACTTC.

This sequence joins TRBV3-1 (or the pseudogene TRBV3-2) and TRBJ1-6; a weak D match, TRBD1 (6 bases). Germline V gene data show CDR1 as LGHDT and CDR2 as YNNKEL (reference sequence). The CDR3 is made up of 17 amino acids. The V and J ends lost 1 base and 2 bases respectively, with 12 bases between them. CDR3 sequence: CASSQGRGGAYNSPLHF. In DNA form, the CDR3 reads TGTGCCAGCAGCCAAGGGCGGGGGGGCGCCTATAATTCACCCCTCCACTTT.

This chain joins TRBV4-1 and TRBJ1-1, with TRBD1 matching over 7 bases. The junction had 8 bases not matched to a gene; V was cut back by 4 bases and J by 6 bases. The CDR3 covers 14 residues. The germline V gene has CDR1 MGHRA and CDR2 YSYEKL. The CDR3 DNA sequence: TGCGCCAGCAGCCCCCCCGGGAGGGGGCCTGAAGCTTTCTTT. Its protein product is CASSPPGRGPEAFF.

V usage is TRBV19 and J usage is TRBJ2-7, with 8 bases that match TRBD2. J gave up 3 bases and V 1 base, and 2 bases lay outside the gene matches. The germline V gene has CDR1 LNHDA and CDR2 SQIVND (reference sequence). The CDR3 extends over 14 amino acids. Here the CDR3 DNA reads TGTGCCAGTAGTATAGGCGGGGGGCACTACGAGCAGTACTTC. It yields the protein CASSIGGGHYEQYF. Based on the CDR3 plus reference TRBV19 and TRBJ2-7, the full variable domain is DGGITQSPKYLFRKEGQNVTLSCEQNLNHDAMYWYRQDPGQGLRLIYYSQIVNDFQKGDIAEGYSVSREKKESFPLTVTSAQKNPTAFYLCASSIGGGHYEQYFGPGTRLTVT.

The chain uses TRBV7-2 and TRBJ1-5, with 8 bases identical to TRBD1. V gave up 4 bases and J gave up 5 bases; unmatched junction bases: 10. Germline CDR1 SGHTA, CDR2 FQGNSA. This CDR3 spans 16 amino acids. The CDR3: CASSSPTGAEYQPQHF. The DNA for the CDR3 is TGTGCCAGCAGCTCGCCGACAGGGGCGGAATATCAGCCCCAGCATTTT.

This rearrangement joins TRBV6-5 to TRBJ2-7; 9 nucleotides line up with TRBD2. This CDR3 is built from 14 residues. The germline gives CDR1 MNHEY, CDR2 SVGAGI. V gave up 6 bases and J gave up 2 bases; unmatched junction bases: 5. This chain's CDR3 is CASSLAGRPYEQYF. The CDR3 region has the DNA TGTGCCAGCAGCCTAGCGGGGAGACCCTACGAGCAGTACTTC.

The CDR3 nucleotides are TGTGCCAGTAGTATGTCGGGACAGGGACTTCCTAACACTGAAGCTTTCTTT. Its protein is CASSMSGQGLPNTEAFF. The chain combines TRBV19 with TRBJ1-1; 9 bases line up with TRBD1. V dropped 3 bases and J dropped 2; count of bases not matched to a gene: 10. The V gene's germline CDR1 is LNHDA and CDR2 SQIVND (reference sequence). CDR3 length: 17 residues.